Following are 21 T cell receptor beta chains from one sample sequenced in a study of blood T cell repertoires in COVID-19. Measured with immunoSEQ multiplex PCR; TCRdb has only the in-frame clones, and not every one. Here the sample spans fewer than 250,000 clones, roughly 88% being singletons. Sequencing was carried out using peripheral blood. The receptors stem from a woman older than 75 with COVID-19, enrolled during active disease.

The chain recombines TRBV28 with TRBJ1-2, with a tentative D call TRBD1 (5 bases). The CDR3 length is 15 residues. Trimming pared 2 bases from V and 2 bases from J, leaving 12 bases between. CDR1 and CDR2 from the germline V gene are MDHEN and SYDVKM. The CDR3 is CASSLGFGGNYGYTF. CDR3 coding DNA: TGTGCCAGCAGTTTAGGCTTCGGGGGGAACTATGGCTACACCTTC.

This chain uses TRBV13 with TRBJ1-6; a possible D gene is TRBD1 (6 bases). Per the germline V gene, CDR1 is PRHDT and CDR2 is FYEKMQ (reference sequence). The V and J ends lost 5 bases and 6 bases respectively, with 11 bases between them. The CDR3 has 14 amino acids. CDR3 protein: CASSRGQSNSPLHF. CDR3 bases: TGTGCCAGCAGCCGCGGACAGAGTAATTCACCCCTCCACTTT.

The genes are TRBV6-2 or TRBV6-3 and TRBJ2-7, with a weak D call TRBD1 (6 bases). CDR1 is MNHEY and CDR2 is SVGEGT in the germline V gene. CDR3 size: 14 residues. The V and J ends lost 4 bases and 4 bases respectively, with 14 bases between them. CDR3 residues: CASSSGQLSYEQYF. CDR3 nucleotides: TGTGCCAGCAGTTCCGGACAGCTTTCATACGAGCAGTACTTC.

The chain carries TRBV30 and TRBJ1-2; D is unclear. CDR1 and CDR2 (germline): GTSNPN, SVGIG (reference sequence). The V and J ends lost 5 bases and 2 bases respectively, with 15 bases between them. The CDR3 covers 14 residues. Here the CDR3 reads CAWRKKSFNYGYTF. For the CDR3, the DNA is TGTGCCTGGCGTAAGAAGAGTTTCAACTATGGCTACACCTTC. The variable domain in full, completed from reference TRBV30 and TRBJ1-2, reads SQTIHQWPATLVQPVGSPLSLECTVEGTSNPNLYWYRQAAGRGLQLLFYSVGIGQISSEVPQNLSASRPQDRQFILSSKKLLLSDSGFYLCAWRKKSFNYGYTFGSGTRLTVV.

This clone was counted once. The CDR3 sequence is CASEQGAYISYGYTF. CDR3 bases: TGTGCCAGCGAGCAGGGGGCTTACATTTCTTATGGCTACACCTTC. V gene TRBV6-5 combines with J gene TRBJ1-2; TRBD1 agrees at 8 bases. CDR1 is MNHEY and CDR2 is SVGAGI in the germline V gene. J gave up 5 bases and V 8 bases, and 13 bases lay outside the gene matches. The CDR3 loop spans 15 amino acids.

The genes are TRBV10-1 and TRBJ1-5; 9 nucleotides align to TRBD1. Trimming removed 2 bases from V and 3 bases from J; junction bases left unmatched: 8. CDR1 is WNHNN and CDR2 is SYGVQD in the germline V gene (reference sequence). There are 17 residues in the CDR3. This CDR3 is CASSETIGQGNNQPQHF. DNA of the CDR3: TGCGCCAGCAGTGAGACTATAGGACAGGGGAACAATCAGCCCCAGCATTTT.

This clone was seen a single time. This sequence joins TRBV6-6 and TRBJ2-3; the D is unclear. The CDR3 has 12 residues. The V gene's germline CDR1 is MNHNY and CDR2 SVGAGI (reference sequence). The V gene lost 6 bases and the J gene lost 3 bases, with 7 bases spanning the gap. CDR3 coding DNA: TGTGCCAGCAGGAGACTTACAGATACGCAGTATTTT. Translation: CASRRLTDTQYF.

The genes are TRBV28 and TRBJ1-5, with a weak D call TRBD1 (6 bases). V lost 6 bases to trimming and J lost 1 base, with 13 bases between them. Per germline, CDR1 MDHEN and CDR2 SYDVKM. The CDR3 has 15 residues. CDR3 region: CASSRGDSSNQPQHF. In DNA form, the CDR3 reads TGTGCCAGCAGCAGGGGAGACAGCAGCAATCAGCCCCAGCATTTT.

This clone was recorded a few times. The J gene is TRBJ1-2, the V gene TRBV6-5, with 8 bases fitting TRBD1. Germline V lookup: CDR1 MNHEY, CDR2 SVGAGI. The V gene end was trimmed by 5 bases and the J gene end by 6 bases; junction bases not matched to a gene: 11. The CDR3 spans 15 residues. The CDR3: CASSPSGQGIHGYTF. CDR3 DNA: TGTGCCAGCAGTCCGTCCGGACAGGGCATTCATGGCTACACCTTC.

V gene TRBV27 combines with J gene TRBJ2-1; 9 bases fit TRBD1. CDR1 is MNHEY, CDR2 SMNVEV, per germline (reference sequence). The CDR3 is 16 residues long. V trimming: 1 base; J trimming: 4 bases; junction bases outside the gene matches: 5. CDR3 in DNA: TGTGCCAGCAGTTTATTTAAGGGGACAGGGTACAATGAGCAGTTCTTC. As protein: CASSLFKGTGYNEQFF.

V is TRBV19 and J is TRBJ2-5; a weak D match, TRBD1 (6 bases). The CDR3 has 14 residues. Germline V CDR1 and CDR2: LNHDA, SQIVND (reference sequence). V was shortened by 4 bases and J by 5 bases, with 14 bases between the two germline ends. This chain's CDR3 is CASSSGSGAETQYF. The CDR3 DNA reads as TGTGCCAGTAGTAGTGGTTCAGGGGCGGAGACCCAGTACTTC.

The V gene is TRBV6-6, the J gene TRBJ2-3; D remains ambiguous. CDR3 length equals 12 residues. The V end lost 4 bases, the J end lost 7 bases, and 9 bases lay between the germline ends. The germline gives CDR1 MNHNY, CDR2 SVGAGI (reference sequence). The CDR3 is CASSSPTYTQYF. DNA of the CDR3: TGTGCCAGCAGTTCCCCAACTTATACGCAGTATTTT.

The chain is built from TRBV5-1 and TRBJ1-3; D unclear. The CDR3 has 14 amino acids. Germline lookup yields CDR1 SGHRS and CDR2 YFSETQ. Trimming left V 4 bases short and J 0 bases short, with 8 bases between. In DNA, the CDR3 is TGCGCCAGCAGCCTAATGAGCTCTGGAAACACCATATATTTT. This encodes CASSLMSSGNTIYF. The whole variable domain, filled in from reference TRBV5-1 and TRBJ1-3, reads KAGVTQTPRYLIKTRGQQVTLSCSPISGHRSVSWYQQTPGQGLQFLFEYFSETQRNKGNFPGRFSGRQFSNSRSEMNVSTLELGDSALYLCASSLMSSGNTIYFGEGSWLTVV.

In nucleotides, the CDR3 is TGTGCCAGCAGTAAAGACGGGAGGAATGAGCAGTTCTTC. Translation: CASSKDGRNEQFF. The genes are TRBV28 and TRBJ2-1; 7 bases agree with TRBD2. Germline CDR1 is MDHEN and CDR2 is SYDVKM. V shed 5 bases, J shed 7 bases, and the junction held 5 bases outside the gene matches. This CDR3 spans 13 amino acids.

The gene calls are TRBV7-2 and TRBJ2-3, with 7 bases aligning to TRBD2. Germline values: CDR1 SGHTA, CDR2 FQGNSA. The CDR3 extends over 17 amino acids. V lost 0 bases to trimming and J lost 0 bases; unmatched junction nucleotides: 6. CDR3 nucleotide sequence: TGTGCCAGCAGCTTAGCGGCTAGCGGATTTAGCACAGATACGCAGTATTTT. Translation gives CASSLAASGFSTDTQYF.

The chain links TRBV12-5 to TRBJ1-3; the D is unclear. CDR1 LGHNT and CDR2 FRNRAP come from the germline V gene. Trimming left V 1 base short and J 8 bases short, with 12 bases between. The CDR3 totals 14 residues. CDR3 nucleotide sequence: TGTGCTAGTGGTTTGGGCGGGAACCGGCACACCATATATTTT. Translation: CASGLGGNRHTIYF.

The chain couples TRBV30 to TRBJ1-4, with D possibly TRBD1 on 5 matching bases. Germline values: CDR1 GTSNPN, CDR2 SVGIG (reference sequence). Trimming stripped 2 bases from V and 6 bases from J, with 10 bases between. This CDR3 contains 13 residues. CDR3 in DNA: TGTGCCTGGAGTCTCGGGGGGTATGAAAAACTGTTTTTT. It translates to CAWSLGGYEKLFF.

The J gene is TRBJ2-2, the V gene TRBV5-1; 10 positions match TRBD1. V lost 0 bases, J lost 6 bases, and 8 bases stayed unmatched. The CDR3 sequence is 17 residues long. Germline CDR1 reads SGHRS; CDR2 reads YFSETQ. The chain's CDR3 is CASSLAGQGVSSGELFF. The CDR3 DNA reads TGCGCCAGCAGCTTGGCCGGACAGGGGGTTTCTTCCGGGGAGCTGTTTTTT. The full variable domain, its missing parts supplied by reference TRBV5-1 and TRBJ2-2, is KAGVTQTPRYLIKTRGQQVTLSCSPISGHRSVSWYQQTPGQGLQFLFEYFSETQRNKGNFPGRFSGRQFSNSRSEMNVSTLELGDSALYLCASSLAGQGVSSGELFFGEGSRLTVL.

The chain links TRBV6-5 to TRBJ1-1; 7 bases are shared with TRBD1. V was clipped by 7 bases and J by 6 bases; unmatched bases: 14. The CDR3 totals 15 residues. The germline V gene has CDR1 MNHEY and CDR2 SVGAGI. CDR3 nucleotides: TGTGCCAGCATGCAGGGGGGCAGGATCGGTGCTGAAGCTTTCTTT. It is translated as CASMQGGRIGAEAFF.

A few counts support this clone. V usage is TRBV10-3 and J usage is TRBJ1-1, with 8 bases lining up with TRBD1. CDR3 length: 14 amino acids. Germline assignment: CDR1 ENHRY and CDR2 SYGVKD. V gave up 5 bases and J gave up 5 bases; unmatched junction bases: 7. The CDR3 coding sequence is TGTGCCATCAGTCCAGGGACAGGAGGGACTGAAGCTTTCTTT. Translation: CAISPGTGGTEAFF.

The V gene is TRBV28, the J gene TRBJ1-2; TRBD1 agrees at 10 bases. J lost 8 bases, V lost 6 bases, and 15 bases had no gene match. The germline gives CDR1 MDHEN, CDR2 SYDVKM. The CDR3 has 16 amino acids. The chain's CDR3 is CASRLRDRGRPRGYTF. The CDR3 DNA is TGTGCCAGCAGACTCCGGGACAGGGGTCGTCCAAGGGGCTACACCTTC.